The entry that follows covers one TCR beta chain sequence. TCRdb recomputed calls from the reads with MiXCR, one row per CDR3 protein. The table shows about 97,000 distinct CDR3 sequences, with about a third occurring only once. This record belongs to a study of type 1 regulatory T cells. In the study overall: T-allo10 is a Tr1-enriched, alloantigen-specific CD4 T cell product made in vitro.

The ends were cut back, 5 bases at V and 3 bases at J, with 23 bases in the middle. This CDR3 region has 18 residues. Germline CDR1 is SGHVS and CDR2 is FQNEAQ. This TCR was recovered from a human donor in good health. J is TRBJ2-1 and V is TRBV7-8, with D tentatively TRBD2 (6 bases). Sequencing used CD4+ T cells, either the whole sample or a sorted fraction (not recorded which). CDR3: CASSQIGGVGGNYNEQFF. In DNA form, the CDR3 reads TGTGCCAGCAGCCAAATAGGTGGGGTAGGCGGGAACTACAATGAGCAGTTCTTC.